The entry that follows covers one T cell receptor (beta chain) sequence. This record belongs to a study of blood T cell repertoires in COVID-19. Background on the study: Italy, Spain and the United States were the sources of the convalescent and acute COVID-19 samples.

Some clones are missing from TCRdb's copy, which holds only in-frame ones; the method was immunoSEQ multiplex PCR. The data show under 150,000 clones, around 80% seen once. The CDR3 covers 15 residues. The germline CDR1 and CDR2 sequences are KGHSH and LQKENI. Trimming removed 0 bases at V and 6 bases at J, with 11 bases between. Sequencing was done on a sample of peripheral blood. This chain links TRBV18 with TRBJ2-2; unclear D gene. The receptor was isolated from a man between 60 and 70 years old with acute or convalescent COVID-19. The CDR3, as DNA: TGTGCCAGCTCACCACCGATAACTAATCCCGGGGAGCTGTTTTTT. Translated: CASSPPITNPGELFF.